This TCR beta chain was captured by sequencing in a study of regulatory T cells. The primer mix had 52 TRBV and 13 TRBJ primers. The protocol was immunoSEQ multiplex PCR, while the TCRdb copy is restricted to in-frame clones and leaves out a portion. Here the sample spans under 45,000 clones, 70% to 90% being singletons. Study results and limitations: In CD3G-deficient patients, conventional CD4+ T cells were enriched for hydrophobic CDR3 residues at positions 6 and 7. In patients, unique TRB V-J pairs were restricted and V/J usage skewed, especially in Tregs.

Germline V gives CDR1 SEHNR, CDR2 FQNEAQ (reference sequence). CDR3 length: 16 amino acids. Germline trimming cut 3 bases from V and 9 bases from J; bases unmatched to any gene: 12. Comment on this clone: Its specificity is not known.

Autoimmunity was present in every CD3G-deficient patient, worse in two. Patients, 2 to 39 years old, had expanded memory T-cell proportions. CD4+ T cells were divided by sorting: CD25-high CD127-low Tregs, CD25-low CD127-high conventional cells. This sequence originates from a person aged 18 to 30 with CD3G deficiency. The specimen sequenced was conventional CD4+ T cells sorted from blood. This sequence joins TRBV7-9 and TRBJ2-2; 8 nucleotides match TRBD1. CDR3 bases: TGTGCCAGCAGCTTGACTTCCGGGACAGGTGACCGGGAGCTGTTTTTT. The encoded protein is CASSLTSGTGDRELFF.